These 9 T cell receptor beta chains came from one sample sequenced in a study of blood T cells in healthy people across ages. For the second PCR, which ran for about 7 to 11 cycles, a sample-barcoded 5' primer and a J-beta primer mix were used. In TCRdb, the 5' RACE reads were re-called with MiXCR into one record per CDR3 protein. The data hold roughly 680,000 distinct CDR3 sequences, with under 65% observed a single time. Sequenced input: blood. The receptors were gathered from a woman older than 75 in good health.

This clonotype was detected only a few times. This chain joins TRBV7-2 and TRBJ2-5; D unclear. Germline-derived CDR1 and CDR2 are SGHTA and FQGNSA. Trimming pared 4 bases from V and 11 bases from J, leaving 11 bases between. CDR3 length: 11 amino acids. The CDR3 sequence: CASSWYNEQYF. In DNA, the CDR3 is TGTGCCAGCAGCTGGTACAATGAGCAGTACTTC.

The chain carries TRBV5-1 and TRBJ2-1; no reliable D call. The V end was cut by 4 bases, the J end by 9 bases, with 14 bases between. There are 13 residues in the CDR3. Germline V lookup: CDR1 SGHRS, CDR2 YFSETQ. The CDR3 protein is CASSQYRNTEQFF. The CDR3 nucleotides read TGCGCCAGCAGCCAGTACAGAAACACTGAGCAGTTCTTC.

This clonotype was counted only a few times. This chain connects TRBV28 to TRBJ1-3, with TRBD1 as a possible D gene (6 bases). This CDR3 is built from 17 residues. The germline V and J ends were trimmed by 3 bases and 3 bases, with 18 bases remaining between them. Germline V gene data show CDR1 as MDHEN and CDR2 as SYDVKM. The CDR3 bases are TGTGCCAGCAGTTTCCTCTTTGGGGGGCCCCTTGGAAACACCATATATTTT. Protein product: CASSFLFGGPLGNTIYF.

This clonotype was counted only a few times. J is TRBJ1-1 and V is TRBV10-3; D not certain. Germline V gives CDR1 ENHRY, CDR2 SYGVKD. With 3 bases removed from V and 5 bases from J, the gap between germline ends came to 10 bases. The CDR3 spans 13 residues. The CDR3 sequence is CAISDRLGTEAFF. CDR3 sequence (DNA): TGTGCCATCAGTGATAGACTTGGGACTGAAGCTTTCTTT.

This clonotype has a single count. The junction departs from the called germline gene at one end, perhaps through a read error. This sequence joins TRBV4-1 and TRBJ2-5, with 8 nucleotides matching TRBD2. Per germline, CDR1 MGHRA and CDR2 YSYEKL. The CDR3 runs to 16 residues. The CDR3 spells CAGSPLSGGNQETQYF. The CDR3 nucleotides read TGCGCCGGCAGTCCCCTAAGCGGGGGAAACCAAGAGACCCAGTACTTC.

This clonotype was detected a few times. J is TRBJ2-1 and V is TRBV20-1; 11 nucleotides align to TRBD2. The length of the CDR3 is 16 residues. V shed 3 bases, J shed 7 bases, and the junction held 11 bases outside the gene matches. Germline V CDR1 and CDR2: DFQATT, SNEGSKA (reference sequence). Here the CDR3 reads CSASGSGTSGSNEQFF. CDR3 nucleotides: TGCAGTGCTAGTGGGTCTGGGACTAGCGGTTCAAATGAGCAGTTCTTC.

The table lists this clonotype with a count of one. The chain uses TRBV7-6 and TRBJ2-5, with D hard to call. The DNA end is a closer match to TRBJ2-7, so the J assignment may be wrong. The germline V gene encodes CDR1 SGHVS and CDR2 FNYEAQ. The CDR3 runs 13 residues. This CDR3 reads CASAAGPSSEQYF. CDR3 nucleotides: TGTGCCAGCGCCGCCGGACCTTCGTCCGAGCAGTACTTC.

The chain links TRBV11-1 to TRBJ1-1, with D unresolved. The CDR3 covers 14 residues. Per germline, CDR1 SGHAT and CDR2 FQDESV (reference sequence). Trimming removed 6 bases at V and 3 bases at J, with 14 bases between. CDR3 coding DNA: TGTGCCAGCAGTCTCGCGGCAGGATACACTGAAGCTTTCTTT. Translation gives CASSLAAGYTEAFF. Combining the CDR3 with reference TRBV11-1 and TRBJ1-1 gives the whole variable domain EAEVAQSPRYKITEKSQAVAFWCDPISGHATLYWYRQILGQGPELLVQFQDESVVDDSQLPKDRFSAERLKGVDSTLKIQPAELGDSAMYLCASSLAAGYTEAFFGQGTRLTVV.

Ten or more counts support this clonotype. The gene calls are TRBV27 and TRBJ2-5, with a possible D match to TRBD1 (6 bases). The CDR3 consists of 16 residues. Trimming left V 1 base short and J 5 bases short, with 17 bases between. Germline V gives CDR1 MNHEY, CDR2 SMNVEV (reference sequence). DNA for the CDR3: TGTGCCAGCAGTTTATTTGAGAGGACAGTACCCGAGACCCAGTACTTC. It specifies CASSLFERTVPETQYF.